A single sample gave rise to the 20 T cell receptor beta chains below, sequenced in a study of cytomegalovirus exposure and HLA in healthy donors. Primers included in the PCR were 60 Vbeta and 13 Jbeta primers. TCRdb keeps only in-frame clones here, not all; method: immunoSEQ multiplex PCR. The repertoire has over 150,000 clones, roughly 75% of them found once; the top ten carry 1.2% to 1.5%. The material sequenced was PBMCs. These receptors all stem from a young man in good health and CMV-seronegative.

V usage is TRBV7-2 and J usage is TRBJ1-1; no clear D gene. Germline CDR1 reads SGHTA; CDR2 reads FQGNSA. The V and J ends lost 4 bases and 4 bases respectively, with 13 bases between them. The CDR3 has 14 amino acids. Here the CDR3 DNA reads TGTGCCAGCAGCTCGGCCCCCCGAGGCACTGAAGCTTTCTTT. It specifies CASSSAPRGTEAFF.

The V gene is TRBV29-1, the J gene TRBJ2-1; a weak D match, TRBD1 (6 bases). The CDR3 sequence is 12 residues long. From germline, CDR1 is SQVTM and CDR2 ANQGSEA. V was clipped by 3 bases and J by 7 bases, with 10 bases between them. CDR3 region: CSVDPTGNEQFF. The DNA of the CDR3 is TGCAGCGTTGACCCCACAGGGAATGAGCAGTTCTTC.

V is TRBV9 and J is TRBJ2-7, with D uncertain. Trimming removed 2 bases from V and 7 bases from J, with 13 bases in between. CDR3 size: 13 residues. Germline V lookup: CDR1 SGDLS, CDR2 YYNGEE. The CDR3, as DNA: TGTGCCAGCAGCGTCCAAGATGACTCGGAGCAGTACTTC. Protein product: CASSVQDDSEQYF. Combining the CDR3 with reference TRBV9 and TRBJ2-7 gives the whole variable domain DSGVTQTPKHLITATGQRVTLRCSPRSGDLSVYWYQQSLDQGLQFLIQYYNGEERAKGNILERFSAQQFPDLHSELNLSSLELGDSALYFCASSVQDDSEQYFGPGTRLTVT.

This clone was found once. A junction boundary mismatches the germline segment, possibly from a read error. The rearrangement joins TRBV7-9 to TRBJ2-4; TRBD2 aligns across 7 bases. In germline, CDR1 is SEHNR, CDR2 FQNEAQ (reference sequence). This CDR3 comprises 16 residues. CDR3 in amino acids: CSSSLVAGTTKNIQYF. As DNA, the CDR3 is TGTTCCAGCAGCTTAGTAGCCGGGACTACCAAAAACATTCAGTACTTC.

The J gene is TRBJ2-1, the V gene TRBV19; D is possibly TRBD1 (5 bases). This CDR3 contains 15 residues. Germline V gene sequence: CDR1 LNHDA, CDR2 SQIVND (reference sequence). V shed 6 bases and J shed 2 bases, with 14 bases lying between them. CDR3 sequence: CASRPYLTAYNEQFF. The DNA for the CDR3 is TGTGCCAGTAGGCCCTATTTGACAGCCTACAATGAGCAGTTCTTC.

The chain links TRBV14 to TRBJ2-5, with 15 positions matching TRBD2. The J call may be incorrect, as the DNA end agrees better with TRBJ2-7. Germline CDR1 is SGHDN and CDR2 is FVKESK. This CDR3 contains 16 residues. The CDR3 protein is CASSLGLAGGFYEQYF. The CDR3 region has the DNA TGTGCCAGCAGCCTCGGACTAGCGGGAGGGTTCTACGAGCAGTACTTC.

CDR3 protein: CASSLRGIGGWGSTDTQYF. The CDR3 DNA reads TGTGCCAGCAGCTTACGCGGGATTGGGGGGTGGGGGTCCACAGATACGCAGTATTTT. The genes are TRBV7-2 and TRBJ2-3; D possibly corresponds to TRBD2 (6 bases). There are 19 residues in the CDR3. Trimming left V 2 bases short and J 2 bases short, with 23 bases between. The germline V gene has CDR1 SGHTA and CDR2 FQGNSA.

This chain joins TRBV7-6 and TRBJ2-5, with 7 bases lining up with TRBD2. This CDR3 has 15 residues. The germline V gene encodes CDR1 SGHVS and CDR2 FNYEAQ. Trimming took 5 bases from V and 4 from J; bases not matched to a gene: 10. The CDR3: CASSPFRGVRETQYF. CDR3 nucleotide sequence: TGTGCCAGCAGCCCCTTTCGGGGGGTAAGAGAGACCCAGTACTTC.

This clone has a handful of counts. This chain uses TRBV11-2 with TRBJ2-3, with 14 bases matching TRBD2. V shed 5 bases and J 2 bases; nucleotides not matched to a gene: 9. CDR3 length: 18 residues. Per germline, CDR1 SGHAT and CDR2 FQNNGV. Written as DNA, the CDR3 is TGTGCCAGCAGCCCGGGACTAGCGGGAGCTGATACCACAGATACGCAGTATTTT. Its translation is CASSPGLAGADTTDTQYF.

This clone was seen once. This chain connects TRBV18 to TRBJ2-1; TRBD2 agrees at 9 bases. The germline V gene encodes CDR1 KGHSH and CDR2 LQKENI. J lost 4 bases, V lost 4 bases, and 5 bases had no gene match. The CDR3 is made up of 15 amino acids. The CDR3 spells CASSLLAGTYNEQFF. The CDR3 DNA sequence: TGTGCCAGCTCACTGCTAGCGGGGACTTACAATGAGCAGTTCTTC. Variable domain in full (rest from reference TRBV18 and TRBJ2-1): NAGVMQNPRHLVRRRGQEARLRCSPMKGHSHVYWYRQLPEEGLKFMVYLQKENIIDESGMPKERFSAEFPKEGPSILRIQQVVRGDSAAYFCASSLLAGTYNEQFFGPGTRLTVL.

V gene TRBV5-4 combines with J gene TRBJ1-1; possible D gene TRBD1, 5 bases. The germline gives CDR1 SGHNT, CDR2 YYREEE (reference sequence). Trimming took off 4 bases at V and 1 base at J, with 14 bases between the two ends. This CDR3 region has 15 residues. CDR3 nucleotides: TGTGCCAGCAGCCGGGGGGGAGACAGGAACACTGAAGCTTTCTTT. Protein product: CASSRGGDRNTEAFF.

This clone was picked up one time. The chain has TRBV6-6 and TRBJ2-7; 7 positions agree with TRBD1. After removal of 5 bases from V and 2 bases from J, the junction contained 6 bases not matched to a gene. The CDR3 runs 14 residues. From germline, CDR1 is MNHNY and CDR2 SVGAGI (reference sequence). CDR3 loop: CASSPTGAAYEQYF. DNA for the CDR3: TGTGCCAGCAGTCCTACAGGGGCAGCCTACGAGCAGTACTTC.

This clone has only one observation. The chain has TRBV9 and TRBJ2-7, with 8 nucleotides matching TRBD2. CDR1 SGDLS and CDR2 YYNGEE come from the germline V gene. Trimming at V came to 4 bases and at J to 4 bases, leaving 13 bases not matched to a gene. The CDR3 consists of 16 residues. This CDR3 reads CASSPQRRGAGYEQYF. The CDR3 nucleotides read TGTGCCAGCAGCCCCCAGCGGCGGGGGGCAGGGTACGAGCAGTACTTC.

This clone was counted between two and nine times. The J gene is TRBJ2-2, the V gene TRBV19; the D is unclear. Germline CDR1 is LNHDA and CDR2 is SQIVND (reference sequence). The germline V and J ends were trimmed by 5 bases and 7 bases, with 8 bases remaining between them. This CDR3 is 12 amino acids long. The CDR3 DNA follows: TGTGCCAGTAGTCCGATGAGCGGGGAGCTGTTTTTT. It codes for CASSPMSGELFF.

This chain uses TRBV5-1 with TRBJ2-2, with D perhaps TRBD1 (5 bases). The length of the CDR3 is 16 residues. Germline V gene lookup returns CDR1 SGHRS and CDR2 YFSETQ. V gave up 2 bases and J gave up 3 bases, with 14 bases separating them. CDR3 sequence (DNA): TGCGCCAGCAGCTTCACGCCGACAGACTACACCGGGGAGCTGTTTTTT. Amino acids: CASSFTPTDYTGELFF.

V and J are TRBV5-1 and TRBJ2-1, with TRBD2 matching over 11 bases. V dropped 4 bases and J dropped 9; count of bases not matched to a gene: 15. Germline CDR1 and CDR2: SGHRS and YFSETQ. This CDR3 spans 17 amino acids. The CDR3 DNA is TGCGCCAGCAGCCAACCTGACGGGCTAGCGGGAGGTTCTGAGCAGTTCTTC. Protein product: CASSQPDGLAGGSEQFF.

The gene calls are TRBV5-4 and TRBJ2-7; 10 positions agree with TRBD2. The CDR3 has 15 amino acids. Per germline, CDR1 SGHNT and CDR2 YYREEE (reference sequence). The trim removed 8 bases at V and 2 bases at J, leaving 10 bases unmatched. The CDR3 spells CASRIAGGLTYEQYF. CDR3 nucleotides: TGTGCCAGTAGAATAGCGGGGGGCCTTACCTACGAGCAGTACTTC.

The chain combines TRBV7-8 with TRBJ2-5, with D perhaps matching TRBD2 (5 bases). The CDR3 contains 14 residues. The germline V gene has CDR1 SGHVS and CDR2 FQNEAQ. The V gene lost 4 bases and the J gene lost 4 bases, with 13 bases spanning the gap. CDR3 protein: CASSWDREGETQYF. CDR3 bases: TGTGCCAGCAGCTGGGATCGAGAGGGAGAGACCCAGTACTTC.

The rearrangement joins TRBV11-2 to TRBJ2-7; 12 nucleotides agree with TRBD2. The CDR3 is made up of 15 amino acids. The J segment lost 2 bases and the V segment lost 5 bases, leaving 4 bases of the junction unmatched. Germline V gene data show CDR1 as SGHAT and CDR2 as FQNNGV. CDR3 nucleotides: TGTGCCAGCAGCCCTCTAGCGGGAGGGACCTACGAGCAGTACTTC. This translates into CASSPLAGGTYEQYF.

This clone was counted only a few times. The gene calls are TRBV29-1 and TRBJ1-1; D remains unclear. The CDR3 has 12 residues. The germline V and J ends were trimmed by 4 bases and 1 base, with 7 bases remaining between them. Per germline, CDR1 SQVTM and CDR2 ANQGSEA. CDR3 region: CSVGAENTEAFF. The CDR3 DNA reads TGCAGCGTTGGGGCAGAGAACACTGAAGCTTTCTTT.